This TCR beta chain was sequenced for a study of T cell responses to AZD1222 COVID-19 vaccine. The repertoire was sequenced with immunoSEQ multiplex PCR; TCRdb's copy has only in-frame clones and lacks some. The sample has 150,000 to 190,000 clones, 70% to 90% seen once. The trim removed 5 bases at V and 9 bases at J, leaving 5 bases unmatched. This CDR3 is 13 amino acids long. The germline gives CDR1 SEHNR, CDR2 FQNEAQ (reference sequence). The chain recombines TRBV7-9 with TRBJ2-1, with 9 bases that match TRBD1. The source was peripheral blood, collected after recovery from COVID-19. The clonotype comes from an adult who had recovered from COVID-19. The CDR3 DNA is TGTGCCAGCAGCCCCGGGACAGGGCTTGAGCAGTTCTTC. It translates to CASSPGTGLEQFF.